The table lists the clone carrying this T cell receptor (beta chain) with a few counts. As yet, its antigen is unknown. This specimen belongs to a study of T cells in Graves' hyperthyroidism and ophthalmopathy. General study findings and limits: Most expanded thyroid clonotypes above 0.001 recurred in blood.

RNA transcripts were the template for amplifying TCR beta CDR3 regions. Primed by the HTBI set, a first-round RT-PCR was run on the TCR CDR3. TCRdb itself ran the multiplex PCR reads through MiXCR, one entry per CDR3 protein. The sample shows fewer than 750,000 distinct CDR3 sequences, around 13% of them seen only once. From germline, CDR1 is MNHEY and CDR2 SMNVEV (reference sequence). V lost 7 bases and J 10 bases, leaving 17 bases between the germline ends. The CDR3 runs 14 residues. V is TRBV27 and J is TRBJ1-6, with D possibly matching TRBD1 (6 bases). The source material was blood. The TCR comes from a woman aged 45-59 years with Graves' ophthalmopathy. The CDR3 protein is CASTHTGLGSPLHF. CDR3 sequence (DNA): TGTGCCAGCACCCACACAGGGCTCGGATCACCCCTCCACTTT.